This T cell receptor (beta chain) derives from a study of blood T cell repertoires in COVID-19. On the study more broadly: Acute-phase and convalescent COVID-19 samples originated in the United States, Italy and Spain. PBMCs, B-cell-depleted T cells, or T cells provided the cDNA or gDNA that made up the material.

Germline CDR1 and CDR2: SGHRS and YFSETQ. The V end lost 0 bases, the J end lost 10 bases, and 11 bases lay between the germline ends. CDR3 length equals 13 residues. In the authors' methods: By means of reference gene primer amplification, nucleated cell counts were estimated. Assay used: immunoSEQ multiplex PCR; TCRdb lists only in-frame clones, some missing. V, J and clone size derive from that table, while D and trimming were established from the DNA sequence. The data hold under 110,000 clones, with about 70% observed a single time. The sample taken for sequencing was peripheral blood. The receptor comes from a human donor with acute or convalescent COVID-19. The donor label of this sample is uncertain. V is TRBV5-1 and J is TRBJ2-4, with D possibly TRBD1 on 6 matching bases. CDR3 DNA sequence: TGCGCCAGCAGCTTGGACACAGGGCGGATTCAGTACTTC. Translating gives CASSLDTGRIQYF.